This T cell receptor beta chain was retrieved from a study of prognosis after radiotherapy for stage I lung cancer. Overall study: Metastases at distant sites emerged in several patients after radiotherapy, at a median of around seven months, whereas roughly 14 showed no significant progression.

Germline V gene lookup returns CDR1 MNHEY and CDR2 SVGEGT. The length of the CDR3 is 16 residues. Trimming took 9 bases from V and 5 from J, leaving 26 bases between them. The genomic DNA TCR beta CDR3 region underwent two rounds of multiplex PCR. Primers (each specific to one TRBV or TRBJ gene) were used in first-round PCR. TCRdb reprocessed the multiplex PCR reads via MiXCR and lists one record per CDR3 protein. The table includes approximately 20,000 distinct CDR3 sequences, roughly 43% detected once. The sequence was collected from a donor aged 50 or older with non-small cell lung cancer. The sample was PBMCs, taken before or after stereotactic body radiation therapy (not recorded which). The gene calls are TRBV6-2 or TRBV6-3 and TRBJ2-7; the D gene is possibly TRBD2 (5 bases). The CDR3 bases are TGTGCCAGTAGTAAGGAGGTAGGTCCACCCGTCAACGAGCAGTACTTC. It codes for CASSKEVGPPVNEQYF.